The 10 T cell receptor beta chains reported below all come from one sample, sequenced in a study of T cell responses to AZD1222 COVID-19 vaccine (dated by TCRdb to the early 2020s). Receptors were amplified or captured by the immunoSEQ multiplex PCR assay. Drawn from immuneACCESS, this table holds only the in-frame rearrangements with V and J called that TCRdb kept. Clones are partly lost; checked studies trace under half to an unresolved V gene and leave the rest unexplained. The sample contains around 100,000 clones, about 86% of them found a single time. The ten top clones hold about 9% of the sample. The time point label of this sample denotes: baseline before first vaccination. Sequencing used peripheral blood, obtained on day 0 of AZD1222 vaccination. Receptors were obtained from an adult in good health.

This chain uses TRBV5-1 with TRBJ2-7; tentatively, D is TRBD1 or TRBD2 (5 bases each). The germline V and J ends were trimmed by 0 bases and 3 bases, with 10 bases remaining between them. The CDR3 length is 14 residues. In germline, CDR1 is SGHRS, CDR2 YFSETQ. DNA of the CDR3: TGCGCCAGCAGCTTGGAGGGACGGGGCTACGAGCAGTACTTC. It encodes CASSLEGRGYEQYF.

This chain links TRBV15 with TRBJ2-4; D is unclear. With 0 bases removed from V and 7 bases from J, the gap between germline ends came to 4 bases. The germline CDR1 and CDR2 sequences are LNHNV and YYDKDF (reference sequence). The CDR3 consists of 12 residues. DNA for the CDR3: TGTGCCACCAGCAGAGAGTGGAACATTCAGTACTTC. It codes for CATSREWNIQYF. The whole variable domain, remainder taken from reference TRBV15 and TRBJ2-4, is DAMVIQNPRYQVTQFGKPVTLSCSQTLNHNVMYWYQQKSSQAPKLLFHYYDKDFNNEADTPDNFQSRRPNTSFCFLDIRSPGLGDTAMYLCATSREWNIQYFGAGTRLSVL.

The chain employs TRBV29-1 and TRBJ2-4, with TRBD2 matching 7 bases. Trimming cost V 5 bases and J 7 bases; bases outside gene matches: 5. Germline V gene lookup returns CDR1 SQVTM and CDR2 ANQGSEA. The CDR3 sequence is 12 residues long. The CDR3 nucleotides are TGCAGCGTTACGACTAGCCGGAACATTCAGTACTTC. Its translation is CSVTTSRNIQYF.

The chain has TRBV5-4 and TRBJ2-2, with TRBD1 identical over 7 bases. Germline loops: CDR1 SGHNT, CDR2 YYREEE (reference sequence). V gave up 2 bases and J gave up 2 bases; unmatched junction bases: 9. The CDR3 length is 17 residues. The CDR3 DNA is TGTGCCAGCAGCTTAGTCACCGGGACAGTAAACACCGGGGAGCTGTTTTTT. It is translated as CASSLVTGTVNTGELFF.

V gene TRBV6-5 combines with J gene TRBJ1-2; tentatively, D is TRBD1 (6 bases). Looked up from germline, CDR1 is MNHEY and CDR2 is SVGAGI. Deletions cut 2 bases from V and 4 bases from J, with 11 bases between. The CDR3 loop spans 14 amino acids. The CDR3 coding sequence is TGTGCCAGCAGTTACATCACAGGGTTCTATGGCTACACCTTC. It encodes CASSYITGFYGYTF.

The CDR3 here is CSVEADRAGGGYTF. CDR3 DNA sequence: TGCAGCGTTGAGGCCGACAGGGCAGGGGGTGGCTACACCTTC. The rearrangement links TRBV29-1 to TRBJ1-2; 7 positions agree with TRBD1. There are 14 residues in the CDR3. V lost 3 bases and J lost 7; bases outside the gene matches: 11. Per the germline V gene, CDR1 is SQVTM and CDR2 is ANQGSEA.

This clone occurred a few times. The rearrangement uses TRBV2 and TRBJ2-1; TRBD2 might be the D (5 bases). Trimming left V 6 bases short and J 1 base short, with 10 bases between. Germline CDR1 and CDR2: SNHLY and FYNNEI. The CDR3 contains 14 residues. The CDR3 here is CASRPRGSYNEQFF. In nucleotides, the CDR3 is TGTGCCAGCAGGCCCCGGGGATCCTACAATGAGCAGTTCTTC.

CDR3 sequence reads: CASSLYSGSNEQFF. The CDR3 DNA is TGTGCCAGCAGCTTATATAGCGGGAGTAATGAGCAGTTCTTC. The chain recombines TRBV11-1 with TRBJ2-1; TRBD2 matches at 9 bases. CDR1 is SGHAT, CDR2 FQDESV, per germline (reference sequence). The CDR3 consists of 14 residues. Trimming cost V 2 bases and J 7 bases; bases outside gene matches: 3.

V and J are TRBV19 and TRBJ2-7; TRBD1 aligns across 12 bases. Looked up from germline, CDR1 is LNHDA and CDR2 is SQIVND (reference sequence). The CDR3 has 14 amino acids. J was trimmed by 7 bases and V by 5 bases; bases with no gene match: 6. DNA for the CDR3: TGTGCCAGTAGTGCCGGGACAGGGGGCCAGGAGCAGTACTTC. This translates into CASSAGTGGQEQYF.

This clone is a singleton in its sample. This chain uses TRBV6-5 with TRBJ1-4; maybe TRBD1 (6 bases). This CDR3 comprises 13 residues. Trimming took off 1 base at V and 8 bases at J, with 8 bases between the two ends. Germline V gives CDR1 MNHEY, CDR2 SVGAGI. Written as DNA, the CDR3 is TGTGCCAGCAGTTACTTTAGGGGGGAAAAACTGTTTTTT. Translating gives CASSYFRGEKLFF.